Below are 23 T cell receptor beta chains sequenced from a single sample in a study of T cells expressing NK-cell markers (dated by TCRdb to 2018 to 2021). The method behind the library was 5' RACE. The sequencer was an Illumina HiSeq 2000. Each entry corresponds to one CDR3 protein sequence from reads that TCRdb reprocessed, and DNA is not given. This sample's listing comprises 300,000 or so distinct CDR3 sequences. 4% to 5% of the sample is taken by the ten largest. The sequenced sample was blood T cells: a sorted CD56 or NKG2C T cell subset, CD4+ or CD8+ T cells, or bulk PBMC T cells (not recorded which). These receptors came from a woman aged 18 to 75 in good health.

V gene TRBV6-1 combines with J gene TRBJ2-4; the D gene TCRdb calls, TRBD1, cannot be checked with no DNA. The germline gives CDR1 MNHNS, CDR2 SASEGT. This CDR3 has 19 residues. The CDR3 loop reads CASSEDTRGAGLAKNIQYF.

The chain uses TRBV12-3 or TRBV12-4 and TRBJ2-3. The CDR3 consists of 15 residues. This chain's CDR3 is CASSLGRTSTDTQYF.

The V gene is TRBV9, the J gene TRBJ2-1; checking the TCRdb D call of TRBD2 is not possible without DNA. This CDR3 is built from 17 residues. CDR1 is SGDLS, CDR2 YYNGEE, per germline. CDR3 in amino acids: CASSVGVRGVSYNEQFF.

V and J are TRBV7-9 and TRBJ1-1; TCRdb's D call, TRBD1, is unchecked because there is no DNA. Germline-derived CDR1 and CDR2 are SEHNR and FQNEAQ (reference sequence). The CDR3 is made up of 14 amino acids. The CDR3 region is CASSVTGQGEEAFF.

The chain has TRBV20-1 and TRBJ1-5; TCRdb's D gene call, TRBD1, goes unchecked for lack of DNA. From germline, CDR1 is DFQATT and CDR2 SNEGSKA (reference sequence). CDR3 length: 13 amino acids. The CDR3 spells CSARTASNQPQHF.

This chain joins TRBV11-2 and TRBJ2-1; as DNA is missing, the TRBD1 call by TCRdb cannot be tested. The CDR3 spans 16 residues. Per the germline V gene, CDR1 is SGHAT and CDR2 is FQNNGV. The chain's CDR3 is CASSQIDRGRYNEQFF.

The chain employs TRBV20-1 and TRBJ1-5; TCRdb reports TRBD1, a call that lacks DNA to check it against. Germline V gene lookup returns CDR1 DFQATT and CDR2 SNEGSKA (reference sequence). The CDR3 is made up of 15 amino acids. The CDR3 reads CSARPPGVSNQPQHF.

The chain links TRBV27 to TRBJ1-2. CDR1 and CDR2 from the germline V gene are MNHEY and SMNVEV (reference sequence). The CDR3 sequence is 16 residues long. Here the CDR3 reads CASSLSIIRSNYGYTF.

The rearrangement uses TRBV12-3 or TRBV12-4 and TRBJ1-5; TCRdb outputs TRBD1, but without DNA this stays unchecked. The CDR3 extends over 14 amino acids. This CDR3 is CASGRAGARWPQHF.

The genes are TRBV11-2 and TRBJ2-3; the D call from TCRdb, TRBD2, cannot be confirmed without DNA. The CDR3 totals 15 residues. CDR1 is SGHAT, CDR2 FQNNGV, per germline. CDR3 sequence reads: CASSNSGGPADTQYF.

The J gene is TRBJ2-3, the V gene TRBV29-1; TCRdb designates TRBD1, a call that cannot be tested without DNA. This CDR3 region has 13 residues. The germline V gene encodes CDR1 SQVTM and CDR2 ANQGSEA. CDR3 protein: CSVGRDLTDTQYF.

The chain uses TRBV25-1 and TRBJ2-7; TCRdb selects TRBD2, and the lack of DNA leaves this call unchecked. CDR1 MGHDK and CDR2 SYGVNS come from the germline V gene. CDR3 length: 12 residues. CDR3 in amino acids: CASSRTSGRLHF.

The genes are TRBV29-1 and TRBJ1-4. The CDR3 consists of 13 residues. The germline CDR1 and CDR2 sequences are SQVTM and ANQGSEA. The CDR3 sequence is CSVEWGTNEKLFF.

The CDR3 region is CASSLVRVTDTQYF. V usage is TRBV7-2 and J usage is TRBJ2-3. The CDR3 spans 14 residues. CDR1 and CDR2 (germline): SGHTA, FQGNSA.

V gene TRBV20-1 combines with J gene TRBJ2-5; TCRdb gives TRBD1 as the D gene, but with no DNA this cannot be confirmed. The CDR3 extends over 16 amino acids. Germline V gives CDR1 DFQATT, CDR2 SNEGSKA (reference sequence). The CDR3 sequence is CSKFRTDRAIQETQYF.

The chain recombines TRBV7-6 with TRBJ2-1; TCRdb indicates TRBD1, and absent DNA this call remains unverified. CDR1 and CDR2 (germline): SGHVS, FNYEAQ. This CDR3 is 16 amino acids long. Here the CDR3 reads CASSPQAGHAYNEQFF. The whole variable domain, remainder taken from reference TRBV7-6 and TRBJ2-1, is GAGVSQSPRYKVTKRGQDVALRCDPISGHVSLYWYRQALGQGPEFLTYFNYEAQQDKSGLPNDRFSAERPEGSISTLTIQRTEQRDSAMYRCASSPQAGHAYNEQFFGPGTRLTVL.

The genes are TRBV5-1 and TRBJ2-5; TCRdb returns TRBD2, unconfirmable since there is no DNA. CDR3 length: 12 residues. Germline V gives CDR1 SGHRS, CDR2 YFSETQ. The CDR3 sequence is CASSHEGETQYF.

The rearrangement uses TRBV2 and TRBJ2-7; with no DNA, the TCRdb D assignment of TRBD1 cannot be verified. This CDR3 contains 15 residues. In germline, CDR1 is SNHLY, CDR2 FYNNEI. The CDR3 sequence: CASQPQAYSSYEQYF.

The rearrangement joins TRBV21-1 to TRBJ1-1; TCRdb gives TRBD1 as the D gene, but with no DNA this cannot be confirmed. TRBV21-1 is given as a pseudogene. This CDR3 contains 16 residues. The CDR3 is CASRGMDRRFCTEAFF.

The rearrangement joins TRBV6-2 or TRBV6-3 to TRBJ2-5; TCRdb indicates TRBD2, and absent DNA this call remains unverified. The germline V gene encodes CDR1 MNHEY and CDR2 SVGEGT. The CDR3 consists of 15 residues. This CDR3 reads CASTHRGGALETQYF.

The rearrangement joins TRBV20-1 to TRBJ1-5; TCRdb picks TRBD1, but there is no DNA to check that call. This CDR3 is built from 15 residues. In germline, CDR1 is DFQATT, CDR2 SNEGSKA (reference sequence). CDR3 loop: CSARVTGIGTQPQHF.

V and J are TRBV4-2 and TRBJ2-2; TCRdb names TRBD2, which stays unverified in the absence of DNA. Germline-derived CDR1 and CDR2 are LGHNA and YNFKEQ. This CDR3 contains 19 residues. CDR3 residues: CASSKSGTSGRAGTGELFF.

The gene calls are TRBV5-1 and TRBJ2-1. The CDR3 sequence is 14 residues long. Germline V gives CDR1 SGHRS, CDR2 YFSETQ. The CDR3 loop reads CASSLVVTGNEQFF.